This paragraph covers one T cell receptor beta chain sequence. Which antigen it targets is not known. The record has no base qualities; no much larger clone is one base away. Library method: the immunoSEQ multiplex PCR assay. A mixture of 60 forward primers for TCR Vbeta segments and 13 reverse primers for TCR Jbeta segments was used in the multiplex PCR. The CDR3 region of rearranged TCR beta genes was amplified from genomic DNA by a multiplex PCR assay. The amplified TCR beta libraries were sequenced on the Illumina HiSeq System as 87-base-pair reads. Processing in the source paper ran as follows. A later analysis counted around 72 million unique TCR beta chains across the 690 or so repertoires, and some 12 million of these chains were shared by at least two donors. Raw reads were error-corrected and collapsed into unique sequences by a nearest-neighbor algorithm in which closely related sequences were merged to remove PCR and sequencing errors. Alignment of CDR3 sequences to IMGT reference sequences was used to assign V, D and J gene segments. For a sequence to be retained, at least a six-nucleotide match to both a V gene segment and a J gene segment was required. Rearrangements were classified as productive when the CDR3 lacked stop codons and remained in frame with V and J, and all other rearrangements were classified as non-productive. CDR3 was defined by IMGT convention, running from the second conserved V-encoded cysteine to the conserved J-encoded phenylalanine. Sequences without an unambiguous match to a single V gene segment were excluded from the earlier analysis of several hundred of the donors. In an earlier analysis of roughly 500 of the donors, V segments were called functional above 56.7% productive rearrangements and were called segregating when the between-donor standard deviation exceeded 5%. A statistical classification framework was developed to diagnose cytomegalovirus status using the catalog of TCR beta chain sequences. A later analysis assigned V and J genes by comparing TCR nucleotide sequences with IMGT/GENE-DB human TR gene sequences. Using the TCRdist pipeline, a later analysis assigned CDR3 sequences along with most-parsimonious VDJ recombination scenarios. In a later analysis, every TCR beta chain was defined by the combination of its CDR3 amino acid sequence and its V-gene family, and reads without a unique V-gene family were dropped. In a later analysis, around 600 highly shared, low-generation-probability nucleotide sequences were removed to address suspected cross-contamination and a sequencing artifact. In a later analysis, a clonal expansion index for each public chain was calculated from normalized within-repertoire ranks of inferred template counts. A later analysis computed generation probabilities with a VDJ recombination model fitted to out-of-frame rearrangements, and checked the results against IGoR. In a later analysis, TCR-TCR, TCR-HLA and TCR-CMV co-occurrence was scored with hypergeometric tests, and a repertoire-size bias correction was applied to TCR pairs. False discovery rates were estimated in a later analysis by permuting HLA or CMV assignments 20 times. A later analysis grouped co-occurring TCRs with DBSCAN, adding TCRdist sequence similarity when clustering within HLA-allele-positive subsets. Repertoires with fewer than 30,000 or more than 120,000 public chains, plus five repertoires with anomalous nucleotide sharing, were excluded from co-occurrence clustering. In TCRdb, the immuneACCESS table is reduced to in-frame sequences with V and J assigned. These tables do not hold every clone; where another copy was compared, an unresolved V gene accounts for under half, and the others remain unexplained. The DNA was the basis for D and trimming; V, J and clone size are from that table. For this sample the table gives approximately 190,000 clones, of which around 85% were detected only once. Clones ranked in the top ten supply 6.3% of the sample.

This sample is part of a study of cytomegalovirus exposure and HLA in healthy donors (dated by TCRdb to 2017 to 2019). In terms of the full investigation: An earlier analysis of approximately 640 of the donors reported about 250 Gb of sequence data and 117 million unique TCR beta sequences from about 180 million T cells. Alongside the repertoire data, information on donor age, sex, ethnicity and CMV serostatus was compiled. Besides the first cohort of around 700 subjects, a separate validation cohort made up of roughly 130 different subjects was used. The aim of the study was to test whether cataloging public T cell receptors could identify signatures of past pathogen exposure. The study combined high-throughput TCR immunosequencing, statistical association of individual TCRs with disease status, and machine learning to predict cytomegalovirus infection status. In an earlier analysis of around 540 of the donors, high-throughput TCR beta sequencing was used to judge whether each TCR beta V gene segment behaved as functional or pseudogenic. Among some 410 genotyped donors of the cohort, an average of around 240,000 unique TCR beta nucleotide sequences were sequenced per donor, roughly 20% of them non-productive. In a later analysis, previously published TCR beta repertoires from hundreds of donors were re-analyzed and high-resolution HLA genotyping was added so that TCR occurrence patterns could be studied. Every repertoire in the discovery cohort had been generated on one and the same sequencing platform. The study used immunosequencing to profile the T cell repertoires of under 700 subjects and linked those repertoires to cytomegalovirus serostatus. Approximately 300 gigabases of sequencing data and tens of millions of unique TCR sequences made up an early release that covered approximately 700 HLA-typed donors. HLA typing covered class I and class II loci at four-digit resolution. About five DR-DQ haplotypes were treated as single units for association and clustering because of strong linkage in the cohort. Typing coverage varied by locus: roughly 629-640 donors for A, B, C, DRB1 and DQB1; about 520 for DQA1; approximately 570 for DPA1; approximately 490 for DPB1. Rather than drawing on any new phenotypic data, the later analysis identified candidate immune exposures from TCR beta sequences and the way those sequences occurred across donors. A later genetic analysis used genome-wide SNP genotypes for about three fifths of the roughly 700 donors, treating that subset as a discovery cohort. Among the roughly 400 genotyped donors, around 81% belonged to the genetic ancestry cluster associated with self-reported Caucasian donors.

CDR1 and CDR2 are drawn from the germline V gene: MGHDK, SYGVNS. Counted from cysteine to phenylalanine, this CDR3 has 13 amino acids. Just the 39-base CDR3 DNA is kept, in frame starting at base 1. Trimming at the junction amounts to 6 bases on V and 5 bases on J, and the germline ends lie 14 bases apart. Broad study findings and their caveats: It was suggested by the authors that the approach could potentially be generalized to other disease states and immunological phenotypes. A later genetic analysis associated a missense DCLRE1C variant with V-gene and J-gene trimming of TCR beta chains, and an independent cohort replicated the association. Across donors, most TCR sequences were observed very rarely, whereas some public TCRs were present in many individuals. When HLA alleles, especially DR and DQ, strongly co-occurred, attributing TCR associations to individual alleles was difficult. Because counts were too low, about 18 rarely observed V segments, including chromosome 9 orphons, were left out of the earlier analysis of 587 of the donors. In an earlier analysis of roughly 500 of the donors, most TCR beta V segments appeared in productive rearrangements about 87% or about 30% of the time, broadly matching IMGT annotations. The study gave a list of about 170 TCR beta chains associated with cytomegalovirus. Some IMGT-functional V segments, including TRBV6-2 and TRBV6-3, could not be told apart with the 87-base-pair reads, so those segments were excluded. According to a later analysis, TCR association rates differed among HLA loci, with DRB1 alleles showing the most associated TCRs and HLA-C alleles showing the fewest. Because HLA typing was unavailable for some donors at each locus, only the typed subset was used in association tests. Three of the identified cytomegalovirus-associated TCR beta chains were confirmed in vitro to be specific for cytomegalovirus antigens. Immune exposure information for the cohort was limited to CMV serostatus. The presence/absence analyses assumed that sequencing depth was roughly uniform across donors, and that assumption may not be true. A further reported finding was that TCR beta sequences accurately predicted the HLA-A and HLA-B alleles for most subjects in the first cohort. In a later genetic analysis, fewer N-insertions in productive TCRs were reported among donors in an Asian-associated ancestry cluster than the roughly 640-donor mean. According to a later analysis, most CMV-associated TCR beta chains appeared to be HLA-restricted, and the HLA associations seemed to be driven largely by CMV exposure. Specific HLA alleles were associated with 15,000 to 20,000 TCR beta sequences at a false discovery rate of 0.05 in a later analysis. Cytomegalovirus status was reported to be diagnosed by the classifier with high specificity and sensitivity in both the original and validation cohorts. A later analysis found that HLA-associated TCR beta chains were more clonally expanded and had lower generation probabilities than equally common non-associated chains. Linkage disequilibrium might explain the correlated functional status among segregating V segments, but an unknown experimental factor could not be excluded. A cluster of highly shared sequence variants was judged likely to be a technical artifact of the sequencing pipeline. According to a later analysis, parvovirus B19, influenza, CMV and Epstein-Barr virus appeared linked to several top co-occurrence clusters. Only TCR beta chains were sequenced in this cohort, and the absence of alpha or paired-chain data limited detectable features.

In total, 500 to 700 healthy bone marrow donors made up the cohort. All cohort members were sampled while nominally healthy, although unrecorded immune exposures were likely present. The donor was CMV seropositive and belonged to the group of 250 to 300 seropositive cohort members. Each donor provided a peripheral blood sample, and peripheral blood mononuclear cells were used for TCR beta sequencing. Genomic DNA was extracted from the blood cell samples with the Qiagen DNeasy Blood Extraction Kit. The sequenced sample was PBMCs. This TCR was sampled from a man aged 40-49 years in good health and CMV-seropositive. The chain links TRBV25-1 with TRBJ2-7; tentative D gene TRBD1, with 5 bases matching. At the DNA level, the sequence is TGTGCCAGCAGGGACACAACCTGGGACGAGCAGTACTTC. Its translation reads: CASRDTTWDEQYF.